The 20 T cell receptor beta chains in this list originate from one sample, sequenced in a study of blood T cell repertoires in COVID-19. Sequenced by immunoSEQ multiplex PCR; TCRdb stores in-frame clones only, minus some. The sample carries some 83,000 clones, 72% recorded once. Sequencing used peripheral blood. These receptors originate from an elderly woman with acute or convalescent COVID-19.

The chain has TRBV7-3 and TRBJ2-3; D remains ambiguous. The V end lost 5 bases, the J end lost 0 bases, and 12 bases lay between the germline ends. This CDR3 contains 15 residues. Germline values: CDR1 SGHTA, CDR2 FQGTGA. In nucleotides, the CDR3 is TGTGCCAGCAGCCCAACCAGATTTAGCACAGATACGCAGTATTTT. Translating it yields CASSPTRFSTDTQYF.

The chain is built from TRBV7-9 and TRBJ1-4; 9 bases map to TRBD1. The CDR3 runs to 14 residues. V was pared by 4 bases and J by 8 bases, with 5 bases of the junction left unmatched. The germline V gene encodes CDR1 SEHNR and CDR2 FQNEAQ (reference sequence). The CDR3, as DNA: TGTGCCAGCAGCTCCGACAGGGGGAACGAAAAACTGTTTTTT. Protein product: CASSSDRGNEKLFF.

This chain connects TRBV5-5 to TRBJ1-2; D is unclear. The V gene's germline CDR1 is SGHKS and CDR2 YYEKEE (reference sequence). The CDR3 covers 14 residues. Trimming shortened V by 2 bases and J by 1 base, and 9 bases separated the two germline ends. This CDR3 is CASSLNSINYGYTF. CDR3 bases: TGTGCCAGCAGCTTAAACAGTATTAACTATGGCTACACCTTC.

This clone turned up a few times. The genes are TRBV7-2 and TRBJ1-2; D remains unclear. Trimming took off 1 base at V and 4 bases at J, with 10 bases between the two ends. The CDR3 consists of 14 residues. Germline CDR1 and CDR2: SGHTA and FQGNSA. CDR3 residues: CASSLDATVYGYTF. CDR3 in DNA: TGTGCCAGCAGCTTAGATGCTACAGTCTATGGCTACACCTTC.

This chain links TRBV6-5 with TRBJ1-1, with 9 bases that match TRBD1. CDR3 length equals 14 residues. CDR1 MNHEY and CDR2 SVGAGI come from the germline V gene. Losses at the gene ends were 4 bases for V and 5 bases for J; bases not matched to a gene: 5. CDR3 in DNA: TGTGCCAGCAGTTTGGGACAGGGAATTACTGAAGCTTTCTTT. It specifies CASSLGQGITEAFF.

Remarks on this clone: Other DNA sequences in this specimen translate into the identical CDR3. V is TRBV5-1 and J is TRBJ1-2, with TRBD1 matching over 7 bases. The CDR3 sequence is 14 residues long. J gave up 2 bases and V 0 bases, and 1 base lay outside the gene matches. Germline CDR1 SGHRS, CDR2 YFSETQ. This CDR3 reads CASSLGQGNYGYTF. The CDR3 coding sequence is TGCGCCAGCAGCTTGGGACAGGGAAACTATGGCTACACCTTC.

V is TRBV2 and J is TRBJ2-2; D is perhaps TRBD1 (6 bases). Germline CDR1 reads SNHLY; CDR2 reads FYNNEI. Trimming stripped 7 bases from V and 0 bases from J, with 9 bases between. The CDR3 runs 14 residues. The CDR3 nucleotides are TGTGCCAGCATGAGGGGGACGAACACCGGGGAGCTGTTTTTT. This translates into CASMRGTNTGELFF. Full variable domain (rest looked up from reference TRBV2 and TRBJ2-2): EPEVTQTPSHQVTQMGQEVILRCVPISNHLYFYWYRQILGQKVEFLVSFYNNEISEKSEIFDDQFSVERPDGSNFTLKIRSTKLEDSAMYFCASMRGTNTGELFFGEGSRLTVL.

This chain connects TRBV7-2 to TRBJ2-3, with D possibly being TRBD2 (5 bases). In germline, CDR1 is SGHTA, CDR2 FQGNSA. This CDR3 has 14 amino acids. Trimming left V 5 bases short and J 3 bases short, with 12 bases between. The CDR3: CASSVRGSTDTQYF. The CDR3 DNA sequence: TGTGCCAGCAGCGTGCGAGGGTCAACAGATACGCAGTATTTT.

The CDR3 loop reads CASRSLRGLGGYTF. For the CDR3, the DNA is TGTGCCAGCAGGTCTCTCAGGGGGCTCGGTGGCTACACCTTC. The V call is TRBV28, the J call TRBJ1-2, with 8 bases fitting TRBD1. The germline V gene has CDR1 MDHEN and CDR2 SYDVKM. V lost 6 bases, J lost 7 bases, and 10 bases stayed unmatched. The length of the CDR3 is 14 residues.

This clone was observed a handful of times. The chain couples TRBV19 to TRBJ2-7; TRBD1 matches at 9 bases. The CDR3 sequence is 13 residues long. Germline lookup yields CDR1 LNHDA and CDR2 SQIVND (reference sequence). The V and J ends lost 5 bases and 5 bases, in that order; junction bases with no gene match: 4. CDR3: CASSDRGTDEQYF. DNA of the CDR3: TGTGCCAGTAGTGACAGGGGGACTGACGAGCAGTACTTC.

The V gene is TRBV5-1, the J gene TRBJ2-1; 7 bases agree with TRBD1. The CDR3 sequence is 14 residues long. CDR1 and CDR2 from the germline V gene are SGHRS and YFSETQ. J lost 8 bases, V lost 9 bases, and 14 bases had no gene match. The CDR3 coding sequence is TGCGCCACGGCCAGAGGGGGCCCAAGAGATGAGCAGTTCTTC. As protein: CATARGGPRDEQFF.

CDR3 loop: CASSDEASTDTQYF. The DNA for the CDR3 is TGCGCCAGCAGTGACGAGGCTAGCACAGATACGCAGTATTTT. The V and J genes are TRBV10-2 and TRBJ2-3; D not certain. CDR1 is WSHSY, CDR2 SAAADI, per germline. The V end lost 3 bases, the J end lost 0 bases, and 7 bases lay between the germline ends. The CDR3 consists of 14 residues.

This chain uses TRBV6-5 with TRBJ2-7; a weak D match, TRBD2 (5 bases). From germline, CDR1 is MNHEY and CDR2 SVGAGI. V was shortened by 3 bases and J by 6 bases, with 15 bases between the two germline ends. This CDR3 contains 14 residues. CDR3 protein: CASSYSRTFPEQYF. DNA of the CDR3: TGTGCCAGCAGTTATTCCCGGACTTTCCCCGAGCAGTACTTC.

The gene calls are TRBV7-2 and TRBJ2-2; TRBD1 matches 10 bases. V trimming: 3 bases; J trimming: 7 bases; junction bases outside the gene matches: 2. Germline V CDR1 and CDR2: SGHTA, FQGNSA. There are 14 residues in the CDR3. The CDR3 is CASSLGQGNGELFF. The CDR3 DNA is TGTGCCAGCAGCTTGGGACAGGGGAACGGGGAGCTGTTTTTT.

CDR3: CSAMRGWEQYF. The CDR3 region has the DNA TGCAGTGCCATGCGAGGGTGGGAGCAGTACTTC. The gene calls are TRBV20-1 and TRBJ2-7; D is perhaps TRBD2 (5 bases). The CDR3 totals 11 residues. V was trimmed by 6 bases and J by 7 bases, leaving 13 bases between them. Germline assignment: CDR1 DFQATT and CDR2 SNEGSKA (reference sequence).

This clone occurred once. The rearrangement uses TRBV10-3 and TRBJ1-3; D unresolved. Germline CDR1 reads ENHRY; CDR2 reads SYGVKD. The CDR3 extends over 13 amino acids. The V end lost 11 bases, the J end lost 4 bases, and 15 bases lay between the germline ends. CDR3 region: CASIGVTGNTIYF. For the CDR3, the DNA is TGTGCCTCGATCGGGGTGACGGGAAACACCATATATTTT.

This clone was observed a few times. The chain combines TRBV9 with TRBJ1-1, with D possibly matching TRBD1 (6 bases). The germline CDR1 and CDR2 sequences are SGDLS and YYNGEE. This CDR3 has 13 residues. Trimming removed 4 bases at V and 5 bases at J, with 12 bases between. CDR3 protein: CASSPGVRTEAFF. The CDR3 DNA reads TGTGCCAGCAGCCCAGGGGTGCGGACTGAAGCTTTCTTT.

This chain links TRBV6-2 or TRBV6-3 with TRBJ1-1; TRBD1 matches 10 bases. CDR3 length: 15 amino acids. Losses at the gene ends were 2 bases for V and 2 bases for J; bases not matched to a gene: 2. Germline lookup yields CDR1 MNHEY and CDR2 SVGEGT. The CDR3 loop reads CASSYRTGGNTEAFF. CDR3 DNA sequence: TGTGCCAGCAGTTACCGGACAGGGGGAAACACTGAAGCTTTCTTT.

This clone is a singleton in its sample. V and J are TRBV2 and TRBJ2-4; a weak D match, TRBD2 (6 bases). From germline, CDR1 is SNHLY and CDR2 FYNNEI. The CDR3 runs 16 residues. The V and J ends lost 6 bases and 1 base respectively, with 16 bases between them. The CDR3 DNA reads TGTGCCAGCAGGCGGGGACTGGTCTCGGCCAAAAACATTCAGTACTTC. Protein sequence: CASRRGLVSAKNIQYF.

This chain links TRBV9 with TRBJ2-2; D is unresolved. Germline values: CDR1 SGDLS, CDR2 YYNGEE. Trimming shortened V by 7 bases and J by 1 base, and 8 bases separated the two germline ends. The CDR3 length is 13 residues. The CDR3 loop is CASASENTGELFF. The CDR3 bases are TGTGCCAGCGCCAGCGAGAACACCGGGGAGCTGTTTTTT.